The 28 T cell receptor beta chains given below trace back to one sample, sequenced in a study of identical twins. TCRdb itself ran the 5' RACE reads through MiXCR, one entry per CDR3 protein. The table shows under 450,000 distinct CDR3 sequences, with approximately 18% occurring only once. Specimen: naive T cells sorted from blood. The receptors originated from a man aged 50 to 60 in good health.

At least ten counts were recorded for this clonotype. The V gene is TRBV4-2, the J gene TRBJ2-3, with 8 bases that match TRBD1. Germline loops: CDR1 LGHNA, CDR2 YNFKEQ. The V gene end was trimmed by 1 base and the J gene end by 2 bases; junction bases not matched to a gene: 5. The CDR3 consists of 16 residues. The CDR3 region is CASSQGSGQVTDTQYF. The CDR3 region has the DNA TGTGCCAGCAGCCAAGGATCGGGACAGGTCACAGATACGCAGTATTTT.

The chain links TRBV24-1 to TRBJ2-1, with 11 bases fitting TRBD1. The CDR3 loop spans 14 amino acids. Losses at the gene ends were 2 bases for V and 10 bases for J; bases not matched to a gene: 3. Germline CDR1 is KGHDR and CDR2 is SFDVKD. The CDR3 is CATSDWTGGKEQFF. CDR3 DNA sequence: TGTGCCACCAGTGATTGGACAGGGGGCAAAGAGCAGTTCTTC.

The rearrangement joins TRBV20-1 to TRBJ2-7; 7 bases line up with TRBD2. CDR1 DFQATT and CDR2 SNEGSKA come from the germline V gene (reference sequence). The CDR3 sequence is 14 residues long. The V segment lost 3 bases and the J segment 4 bases; nucleotides outside the gene matches: 9. The DNA of the CDR3 is TGCAGTGCTAGGGAAGCGGGACTTCGGTACGAGCAGTACTTC. This encodes CSAREAGLRYEQYF.

Only a few counts were recorded for this clonotype. The V call is TRBV5-1, the J call TRBJ2-1; no definite D call. Germline V lookup: CDR1 SGHRS, CDR2 YFSETQ. The CDR3 runs to 11 residues. Trimming took off 4 bases at V and 12 bases at J, with 11 bases between the two ends. The CDR3, as DNA: TGCGCCAGCAGCCCCGATAATCGGCAGTTCTTC. Residues: CASSPDNRQFF.

This clonotype was recorded many times. The rearrangement joins TRBV5-1 to TRBJ2-3; weak D call: TRBD1 (6 bases). V lost 3 bases and J 4 bases, leaving 15 bases between the germline ends. CDR3 length: 15 amino acids. The germline V gene has CDR1 SGHRS and CDR2 YFSETQ. As DNA, the CDR3 is TGCGCCAGCAGCTGGGGAACAGGGCGGGCAGATACGCAGTATTTT. This translates into CASSWGTGRADTQYF.

In regard to this clonotype: At one of its ends the junction is not consistent with the germline gene, which may arise from a read error. The V call is TRBV3-1, the J call TRBJ1-6; D is uncertain. Looked up from germline, CDR1 is LGHDT and CDR2 is YNNKEL (reference sequence). The CDR3 runs 15 residues. This chain's CDR3 is CASRQGGIDNSPLHF. The CDR3 DNA reads TGTGCCAGCAGACAAGGCGGGATTGATAATTCACCCCTCCACTTT.

This clonotype came up once. This sequence joins TRBV5-1 and TRBJ2-3; TRBD2 agrees at 10 bases. The ends lost 0 bases at V and 5 bases at J; junction bases unmatched: 12. Germline CDR1 is SGHRS and CDR2 is YFSETQ. This CDR3 spans 18 amino acids. The CDR3 DNA follows: TGCGCCAGCAGCTTGGAAGCGGGGGGGCCGAGGGTGAGAGATACGCAGTATTTT. Its protein is CASSLEAGGPRVRDTQYF.

This clonotype has a count of ten or more. The chain is built from TRBV12-3 or TRBV12-4 and TRBJ1-1; 8 bases line up with TRBD1. V shed 3 bases and J 1 base; nucleotides not matched to a gene: 1. The CDR3 extends over 14 amino acids. CDR3 in amino acids: CASSLQGANTEAFF. The CDR3 DNA reads as TGTGCCAGCAGTTTGCAGGGGGCGAACACTGAAGCTTTCTTT.

At least ten counts were recorded for this clonotype. The chain is built from TRBV7-2 and TRBJ1-3; D is unresolved. This CDR3 has 14 residues. The ends were cut back, 0 bases at V and 5 bases at J, with 8 bases in the middle. CDR1 is SGHTA, CDR2 FQGNSA, per germline. The CDR3 nucleotides are TGTGCCAGCAGCTTAGCGGCCAGTAGAAACACCATATATTTT. This codes for CASSLAASRNTIYF.

This clonotype has more than one count but fewer than ten. The V call is TRBV5-1, the J call TRBJ2-1; 7 bases align to TRBD1. In germline, CDR1 is SGHRS, CDR2 YFSETQ. This CDR3 spans 14 amino acids. The V segment lost 3 bases and the J segment 6 bases; nucleotides outside the gene matches: 6. The CDR3: CASSSGQPSNEQFF. The CDR3 bases are TGCGCCAGCAGCTCGGGACAGCCTAGCAATGAGCAGTTCTTC.

There are many counts of this clonotype. The chain has TRBV5-1 and TRBJ2-5, with TRBD2 matching 11 bases. V lost 4 bases to trimming and J lost 4 bases; unmatched junction nucleotides: 3. The CDR3 covers 14 residues. The germline V gene has CDR1 SGHRS and CDR2 YFSETQ. The CDR3 nucleotides are TGCGCCAGCAGCCGGACTAGCGGGTTAGAGACCCAGTACTTC. Encoded protein: CASSRTSGLETQYF.

This clonotype was recorded many times. CDR3 DNA: TGTGCCAGCAGCTTGACAGGAGCAACAGATACGCAGTATTTT. Its protein product is CASSLTGATDTQYF. V and J are TRBV5-6 and TRBJ2-3; maybe TRBD1 (5 bases). The ends were cut back, 1 base at V and 3 bases at J, with 9 bases in the middle. This CDR3 comprises 14 residues. Germline V gene lookup returns CDR1 SGHDT and CDR2 YYEEEE.

This clonotype has a count of ten or more. The chain is built from TRBV7-2 and TRBJ2-7; D perhaps matches TRBD2 (6 bases). This CDR3 spans 14 amino acids. In germline, CDR1 is SGHTA, CDR2 FQGNSA. V shed 4 bases and J shed 3 bases, with 13 bases lying between them. The CDR3 reads CASSSGLLYYEQYF. The CDR3 DNA sequence: TGTGCCAGCAGCTCGGGACTCCTCTACTACGAGCAGTACTTC.

The V call is TRBV7-9, the J call TRBJ2-7; 7 nucleotides match TRBD1. The germline gives CDR1 SEHNR, CDR2 FQNEAQ (reference sequence). The CDR3 is 14 amino acids. J was trimmed by 0 bases and V by 5 bases; bases with no gene match: 4. The CDR3 bases are TGTGCCAGCAGCCGCCGGACAGGCTCCTACGAGCAGTACTTC. Its translation is CASSRRTGSYEQYF.

This clonotype was seen many times. The chain is built from TRBV15 and TRBJ2-7; 11 positions agree with TRBD2. Per germline, CDR1 LNHNV and CDR2 YYDKDF (reference sequence). The CDR3 extends over 16 amino acids. The junction had 8 bases not matched to a gene; V was cut back by 1 base and J by 6 bases. The CDR3 coding sequence is TGTGCCACCAGCAGAGTTTTACTAGCGGGAGATCTCGAGCAGTACTTC. Its translation is CATSRVLLAGDLEQYF.

On this clonotype: Possible read error: a much larger clone is one base away. The V call is TRBV6-1, the J call TRBJ2-5; 8 nucleotides match TRBD2. The V gene end was trimmed by 8 bases and the J gene end by 2 bases; junction bases not matched to a gene: 10. The CDR3 is made up of 15 amino acids. Germline V gene data show CDR1 as MNHNS and CDR2 as SASEGT. The CDR3 here is CASRSRLAIQETQYF. DNA of the CDR3: TGTGCCAGCCGCTCTAGACTAGCGATTCAAGAGACCCAGTACTTC.

This clonotype was detected a few times. The J gene is TRBJ1-5, the V gene TRBV30; D call uncertain. With 4 bases removed from V and 4 bases from J, the gap between germline ends came to 23 bases. The CDR3 totals 17 residues. Germline loops: CDR1 GTSNPN, CDR2 SVGIG (reference sequence). The CDR3 protein is CAWIRVITLVGNQPQHF. Written as DNA, the CDR3 is TGTGCCTGGATTCGCGTGATCACTTTAGTGGGGAATCAGCCCCAGCATTTT.

This rearrangement joins TRBV12-3 or TRBV12-4 to TRBJ2-2, with 12 bases lining up with TRBD1. V lost 5 bases, J lost 2 bases, and 3 bases stayed unmatched. This CDR3 has 16 amino acids. The CDR3 coding sequence is TGTGCCAGCAGTCTGGGGACAGGGGGCAACACCGGGGAGCTGTTTTTT. Amino acid sequence: CASSLGTGGNTGELFF.

CDR3 nucleotides: TGCAGTGCCAACCGACTAGCGGAGAGAAATGAGCAGTTCTTC. Residues: CSANRLAERNEQFF. The chain joins TRBV20-1 to TRBJ2-1; 9 bases map to TRBD2. Germline CDR1 is DFQATT and CDR2 is SNEGSKA (reference sequence). The CDR3 loop spans 14 amino acids. V shed 6 bases, J shed 7 bases, and the junction held 10 bases outside the gene matches.

This clonotype has at least ten counts. The chain employs TRBV12-3 or TRBV12-4 and TRBJ2-2; the match to TRBD1 covers 7 bases. The V segment lost 4 bases and the J segment 10 bases; nucleotides outside the gene matches: 9. The CDR3 length is 14 residues. This chain's CDR3 is CASSSGQMMVELFF. The CDR3 nucleotides are TGTGCCAGCAGTTCGGGACAGATGATGGTGGAGCTGTTTTTT.

This clonotype was recorded a few times. This sequence joins TRBV6-2 or TRBV6-3 and TRBJ2-3; D not certain. V was clipped by 7 bases and J by 6 bases, with 11 bases between them. This CDR3 comprises 12 residues. Germline loops: CDR1 MNHEY, CDR2 SVGEGT. CDR3 in DNA: TGTGCCAGCACCCCCGGAGCGGATACGCAGTATTTT. Translating it yields CASTPGADTQYF.

The chain joins TRBV4-3 to TRBJ2-2; 12 bases line up with TRBD2. This CDR3 contains 17 residues. The germline V gene has CDR1 LGHNA and CDR2 YSLEER. The trim removed 1 base at V and 4 bases at J, leaving 4 bases unmatched. The CDR3 DNA reads TGCGCCAGCAGCCAAGGGACTAGCGGGATTGGCACCGGGGAGCTGTTTTTT. Amino acid sequence: CASSQGTSGIGTGELFF.

This clonotype was seen ten or more times. The genes are TRBV6-5 and TRBJ2-1; no clear D. This CDR3 is 14 amino acids long. With 1 base removed from V and 4 bases from J, the gap between germline ends came to 8 bases. CDR1 and CDR2 from the germline V gene are MNHEY and SVGAGI. CDR3 sequence: CASSYYGPYNEQFF. CDR3 sequence (DNA): TGTGCCAGCAGTTACTACGGGCCTTACAATGAGCAGTTCTTC.

In this sample, this clonotype turned up many times. The J gene is TRBJ2-5, the V gene TRBV5-1, with a weak D call TRBD1 (5 bases). The CDR3 totals 14 residues. Germline loops: CDR1 SGHRS, CDR2 YFSETQ. V was clipped by 0 bases and J by 4 bases, with 10 bases between them. The CDR3 sequence: CASSLERQGETQYF. Written as DNA, the CDR3 is TGCGCCAGCAGCTTGGAACGCCAGGGAGAGACCCAGTACTTC.

This clonotype came up a few times. The rearrangement uses TRBV20-1 and TRBJ2-7; TRBD1 agrees at 10 bases. From germline, CDR1 is DFQATT and CDR2 SNEGSKA (reference sequence). There are 14 residues in the CDR3. The V gene end was trimmed by 4 bases and the J gene end by 2 bases; junction bases not matched to a gene: 5. The CDR3 is CSATDRGRTYEQYF. For the CDR3, the DNA is TGCAGTGCTACAGACAGGGGGCGCACCTACGAGCAGTACTTC.

This rearrangement joins TRBV20-1 to TRBJ2-1; 12 positions match TRBD2. Trimming removed 2 bases from V and 1 base from J; junction bases left unmatched: 3. The CDR3 extends over 16 amino acids. CDR1 is DFQATT, CDR2 SNEGSKA, per germline (reference sequence). The CDR3 protein is CSARLAGGGSYNEQFF. As DNA, the CDR3 is TGCAGTGCTAGACTAGCGGGAGGGGGGTCCTACAATGAGCAGTTCTTC.

This clonotype has a handful of counts. The rearrangement links TRBV29-1 to TRBJ2-1; weak D call: TRBD2 (6 bases). V was shortened by 7 bases and J by 0 bases, with 19 bases between the two germline ends. CDR3 length equals 16 residues. Germline loops: CDR1 SQVTM, CDR2 ANQGSEA. DNA of the CDR3: TGCAGCGCCCCCGGGGTGGGGGGTAGCTCCTACAATGAGCAGTTCTTC. It specifies CSAPGVGGSSYNEQFF.

The table lists this clonotype with many counts. The chain couples TRBV3-1 to TRBJ2-3; 11 bases map to TRBD2. V gave up 3 bases and J gave up 0 bases; unmatched junction bases: 14. Per germline, CDR1 LGHDT and CDR2 YNNKEL (reference sequence). The CDR3 consists of 20 residues. Here the CDR3 DNA reads TGTGCCAGCAGCCAGACTCATTTTAGCGGGAGGGCCTCTAGCACAGATACGCAGTATTTT. This encodes CASSQTHFSGRASSTDTQYF.